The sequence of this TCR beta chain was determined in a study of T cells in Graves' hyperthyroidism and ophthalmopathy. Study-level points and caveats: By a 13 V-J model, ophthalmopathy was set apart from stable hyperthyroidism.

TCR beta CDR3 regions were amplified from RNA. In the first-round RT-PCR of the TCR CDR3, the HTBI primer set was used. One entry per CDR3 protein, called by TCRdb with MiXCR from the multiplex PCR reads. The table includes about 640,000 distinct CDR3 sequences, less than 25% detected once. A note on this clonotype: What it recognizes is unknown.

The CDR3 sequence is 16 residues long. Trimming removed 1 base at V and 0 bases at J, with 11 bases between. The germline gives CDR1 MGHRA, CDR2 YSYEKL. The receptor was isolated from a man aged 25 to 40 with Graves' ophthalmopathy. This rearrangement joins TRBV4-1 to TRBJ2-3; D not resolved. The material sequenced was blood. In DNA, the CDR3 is TGCGCCAGCAGCCAAGGCGGTGGCCCTAGCACAGATACGCAGTATTTT. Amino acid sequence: CASSQGGGPSTDTQYF.